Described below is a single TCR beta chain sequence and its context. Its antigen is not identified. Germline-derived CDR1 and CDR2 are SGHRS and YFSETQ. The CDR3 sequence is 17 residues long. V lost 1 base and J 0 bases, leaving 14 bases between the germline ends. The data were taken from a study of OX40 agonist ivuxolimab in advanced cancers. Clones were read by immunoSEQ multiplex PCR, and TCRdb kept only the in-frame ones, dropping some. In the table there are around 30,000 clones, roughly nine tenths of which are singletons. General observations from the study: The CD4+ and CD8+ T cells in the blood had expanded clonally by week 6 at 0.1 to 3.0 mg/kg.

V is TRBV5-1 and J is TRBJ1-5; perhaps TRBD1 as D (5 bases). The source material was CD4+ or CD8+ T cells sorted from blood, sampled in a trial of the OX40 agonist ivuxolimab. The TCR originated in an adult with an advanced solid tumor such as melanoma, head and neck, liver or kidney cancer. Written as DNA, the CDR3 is TGCGCCAGCAGCTTGTCGATTGGACAAGATAGCAATCAGCCCCAGCATTTT. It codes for CASSLSIGQDSNQPQHF.